The T cell receptor beta chain described here comes from a study of Graves' ophthalmopathy and Graves' hyperthyroidism. In this sample, this clonotype turned up many times. As yet, its antigen is unknown. Scientists amplified the TCR beta CDR3 regions from RNA transcripts. Second-round multiplex PCR came after a first-round RT-PCR that employed HTBI primers. TCRdb re-analysed the multiplex PCR reads in MiXCR, keeping a single row per CDR3 protein. Of around 1,000,000 distinct CDR3 sequences in the sample, about two fifths are singletons; the top ten hold approximately 10%. New diagnoses, under 2 months' duration, and ages 18 to 65 characterized the hyperthyroidism patients. General study findings and limits: Among expanded thyroid clonotypes above 0.001 frequency, most also occurred in blood.

The material sequenced was peripheral blood or thyroid tissue (not recorded which). This TCR came from an adult man with Graves' hyperthyroidism.

This CDR3 is CASSPGTGAGNTIYF. DNA of the CDR3: TGTGCCAGCAGCCCTGGGACAGGGGCTGGAAACACCATATATTTT. This chain connects TRBV7-2 to TRBJ1-3; 10 bases line up with TRBD1. Germline V lookup: CDR1 SGHTA, CDR2 FQGNSA. J gave up 2 bases and V 5 bases, and 3 bases lay outside the gene matches. This CDR3 contains 15 residues.